This T cell receptor (beta chain) was identified during a study of shared clonotypes between healthy human individuals. Per the authors' pipeline: Without quality scores, immunoSEQ junctional reads could not be filtered like full-length reads. Method: immunoSEQ multiplex PCR; TCRdb's copy keeps in-frame clones and lacks some. V and J calls and clone size come straight from that table; D and trimming were deduced from the DNA. The repertoire consists of about 1 million clones, with around three quarters occurring once and the leading ten covering more than 0.5%. Per the germline V gene, CDR1 is MDHEN and CDR2 is SYDVKM. This CDR3 is built from 14 residues. Trimming removed 2 bases from V and 10 bases from J, with 12 bases in between.

V is TRBV28 and J is TRBJ1-6; tentative D call: TRBD1 (5 bases). The sample comprised memory CD4+ T cells from PBMCs. This sample's subset: CD45RA-negative fraction. The sequence was obtained from a man aged 18 to 29 in good health. Some clones in this sample may be carry-over from other donors' samples. The CDR3 loop reads CASSLGAGRSPLHF. Written as DNA, the CDR3 is TGTGCCAGCAGTTTAGGGGCAGGGCGCTCACCCCTCCACTTT.